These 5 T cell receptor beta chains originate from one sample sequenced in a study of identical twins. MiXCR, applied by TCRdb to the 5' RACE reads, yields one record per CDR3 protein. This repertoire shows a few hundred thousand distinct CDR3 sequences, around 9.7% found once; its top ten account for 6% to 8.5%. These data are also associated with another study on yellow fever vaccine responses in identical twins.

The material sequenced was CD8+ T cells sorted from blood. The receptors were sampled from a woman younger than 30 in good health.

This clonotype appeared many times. Here the CDR3 DNA reads TGTGCCAGCAGTTACGGGGCGGGGGGGCCATTGGAGACCCAGTACTTC. Translating it yields CASSYGAGGPLETQYF. The chain has TRBV6-5 and TRBJ2-5; TRBD2 aligns across 9 bases. Germline V gene sequence: CDR1 MNHEY, CDR2 SVGAGI. J was trimmed by 5 bases and V by 2 bases; bases with no gene match: 9. This CDR3 is 16 amino acids long.

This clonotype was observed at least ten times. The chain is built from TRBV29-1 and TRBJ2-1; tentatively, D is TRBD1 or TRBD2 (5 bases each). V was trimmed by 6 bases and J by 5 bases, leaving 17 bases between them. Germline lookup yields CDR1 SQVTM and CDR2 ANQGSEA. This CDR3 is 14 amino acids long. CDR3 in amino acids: CSVLGDQSDNEQFF. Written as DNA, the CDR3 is TGCAGCGTCTTGGGGGACCAGAGCGACAATGAGCAGTTCTTC.

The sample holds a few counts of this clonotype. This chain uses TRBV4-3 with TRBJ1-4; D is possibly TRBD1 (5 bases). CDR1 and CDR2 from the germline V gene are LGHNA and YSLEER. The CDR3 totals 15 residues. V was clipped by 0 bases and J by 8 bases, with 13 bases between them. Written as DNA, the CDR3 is TGCGCCAGCAGCCAAGATCTGGGACTTGGGGAAAAACTGTTTTTT. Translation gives CASSQDLGLGEKLFF.

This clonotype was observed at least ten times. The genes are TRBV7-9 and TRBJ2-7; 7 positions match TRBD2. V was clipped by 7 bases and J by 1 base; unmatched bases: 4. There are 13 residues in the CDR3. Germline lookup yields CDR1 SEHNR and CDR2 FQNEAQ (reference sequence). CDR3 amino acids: CASTPSGSYEQYF. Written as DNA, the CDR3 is TGTGCCAGCACCCCTAGCGGATCCTACGAGCAGTACTTC.

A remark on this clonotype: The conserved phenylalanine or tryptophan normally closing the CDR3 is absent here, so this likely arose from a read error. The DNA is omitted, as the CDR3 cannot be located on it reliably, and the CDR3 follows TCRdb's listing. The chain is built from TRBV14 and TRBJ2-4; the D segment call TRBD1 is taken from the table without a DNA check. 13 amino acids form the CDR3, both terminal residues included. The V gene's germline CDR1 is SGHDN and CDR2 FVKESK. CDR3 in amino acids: CASSQDVDSQKGV.